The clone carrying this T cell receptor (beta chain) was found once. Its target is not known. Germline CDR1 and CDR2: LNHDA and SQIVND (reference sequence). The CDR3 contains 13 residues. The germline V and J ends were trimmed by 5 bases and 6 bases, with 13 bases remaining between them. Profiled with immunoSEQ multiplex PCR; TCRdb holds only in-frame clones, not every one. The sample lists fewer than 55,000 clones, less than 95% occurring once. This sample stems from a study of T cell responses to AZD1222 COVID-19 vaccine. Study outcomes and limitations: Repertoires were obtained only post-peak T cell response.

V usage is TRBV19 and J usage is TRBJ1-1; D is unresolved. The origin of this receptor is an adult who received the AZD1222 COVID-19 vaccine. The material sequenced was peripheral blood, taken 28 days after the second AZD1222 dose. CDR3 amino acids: CASSPVILSEAFF. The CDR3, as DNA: TGTGCCAGTAGTCCAGTTATTCTTTCTGAAGCTTTCTTT.